Below are 24 T cell receptor beta chains sequenced from a single sample in a study of blood T cell repertoires in COVID-19. The assay was immunoSEQ multiplex PCR, and TCRdb's table has in-frame clones only and misses some. The repertoire includes tens of thousands of clones, roughly nine tenths of them detected once, and 1.5% to 2% sits in the top ten. The source material was peripheral blood. These receptors all come from a woman aged 50 to 60 in a cohort sampled during active COVID-19.

The gene calls are TRBV15 and TRBJ2-7; 9 bases fit TRBD1. CDR3 length: 15 amino acids. J lost 5 bases, V lost 1 base, and 6 bases had no gene match. Per germline, CDR1 LNHNV and CDR2 YYDKDF (reference sequence). CDR3 sequence (DNA): TGTGCCACCAGCAGAGCCGGGACAGGGCAACACGAGCAGTACTTC. Translated: CATSRAGTGQHEQYF.

V and J are TRBV5-1 and TRBJ1-3, with 7 bases that match TRBD1. CDR3 length: 16 residues. The V segment lost 2 bases and the J segment 0 bases; nucleotides outside the gene matches: 5. CDR1 SGHRS and CDR2 YFSETQ come from the germline V gene. CDR3 sequence reads: CASSLGQESSGNTIYF. CDR3 nucleotide sequence: TGCGCCAGCAGCTTAGGACAGGAGAGCTCTGGAAACACCATATATTTT.

This clone was seen a single time. The chain joins TRBV4-1 to TRBJ1-2; possibly TRBD1 for D (5 bases). Germline loops: CDR1 MGHRA, CDR2 YSYEKL. This CDR3 is built from 18 residues. Trimming left V 2 bases short and J 7 bases short, with 26 bases between. The CDR3 bases are TGCGCCAGCAGCCAAACAGCGGGGGGACCGTTAAATCTTAGTGGCTACACCTTC. The encoded protein is CASSQTAGGPLNLSGYTF.

The chain combines TRBV18 with TRBJ2-7, with 7 bases that match TRBD1. This CDR3 is built from 14 residues. Looked up from germline, CDR1 is KGHSH and CDR2 is LQKENI. Germline trimming cut 0 bases from V and 4 bases from J; bases unmatched to any gene: 3. The CDR3 loop is CASSPPWDRYEQYF. The DNA for the CDR3 is TGTGCCAGCTCACCACCCTGGGACAGATACGAGCAGTACTTC.

The chain couples TRBV28 to TRBJ1-6; D gene ambiguous. The CDR3 sequence is 15 residues long. V lost 2 bases, J lost 9 bases, and 14 bases lay in between. Germline values: CDR1 MDHEN, CDR2 SYDVKM. The DNA of the CDR3 is TGTGCCAGCAGTTTAAGGTTTAAGGGAGGTTCACCCCTCCACTTT. Its translation is CASSLRFKGGSPLHF.

This rearrangement joins TRBV2 to TRBJ1-1; TRBD1 matches 9 bases. V dropped 7 bases and J dropped 2; count of bases not matched to a gene: 2. Germline lookup yields CDR1 SNHLY and CDR2 FYNNEI. CDR3 length: 13 amino acids. The DNA of the CDR3 is TGTGCCAGCAAGACAGGGGGAAACACTGAAGCTTTCTTT. Translating gives CASKTGGNTEAFF.

CDR3 protein: CASSLRPGQGTTNEKLFF. The CDR3 region has the DNA TGTGCCAGCAGCTTACGCCCGGGACAGGGAACAACTAATGAAAAACTGTTTTTT. The V and J genes are TRBV11-2 and TRBJ1-4, with 9 bases aligning to TRBD1. The germline V gene has CDR1 SGHAT and CDR2 FQNNGV. The CDR3 sequence is 18 residues long. V shed 2 bases and J 0 bases; nucleotides not matched to a gene: 7.

The chain carries TRBV5-1 and TRBJ2-2, with TRBD2 matching over 15 bases. This CDR3 spans 16 amino acids. V shed 2 bases and J 6 bases; nucleotides not matched to a gene: 2. Per the germline V gene, CDR1 is SGHRS and CDR2 is YFSETQ. The CDR3 DNA is TGCGCCAGCAGCTTTGGACTAGCGGGAGGGCCCGGGGAGCTGTTTTTT. Amino acid sequence: CASSFGLAGGPGELFF.

The chain couples TRBV7-2 to TRBJ2-7; a weak D match, TRBD1 (6 bases). The germline V and J ends were trimmed by 6 bases and 4 bases, with 22 bases remaining between them. CDR3 length: 16 amino acids. Germline CDR1 SGHTA, CDR2 FQGNSA. CDR3 sequence reads: CASRRIVSGAGYEQYF. The CDR3, as DNA: TGTGCCAGCAGACGAATAGTGTCAGGGGCCGGTTACGAGCAGTACTTC.

The chain couples TRBV13 to TRBJ1-2; TRBD1 agrees at 8 bases. V shed 5 bases, J shed 3 bases, and the junction held 5 bases outside the gene matches. The germline CDR1 and CDR2 sequences are PRHDT and FYEKMQ (reference sequence). The CDR3 length is 14 residues. The CDR3 DNA sequence: TGTGCCAGCAGCCCAGGGGGCGGGGACTATGGCTACACCTTC. Translated, it gives CASSPGGGDYGYTF.

The J gene is TRBJ2-1, the V gene TRBV4-1; D remains ambiguous. Germline CDR1 and CDR2: MGHRA and YSYEKL. V lost 1 base and J lost 0, with 4 bases in between. This CDR3 region has 14 residues. Here the CDR3 DNA reads TGCGCCAGCAGCCAAGCCAGCTCCTACAATGAGCAGTTCTTC. Encoded protein: CASSQASSYNEQFF.

V gene TRBV5-1 combines with J gene TRBJ2-3, with 9 nucleotides matching TRBD1. Trimming at V came to 3 bases and at J to 2 bases, leaving 4 bases not matched to a gene. This CDR3 comprises 15 residues. CDR1 and CDR2 from the germline V gene are SGHRS and YFSETQ. The DNA for the CDR3 is TGCGCCAGCAGCTCCTGGACAGGGGACACAGATACGCAGTATTTT. This gives the protein CASSSWTGDTDTQYF.

The gene calls are TRBV11-3 and TRBJ2-7, with D possibly matching TRBD2 (6 bases). Between the trimmed V and J ends, which lost 4 bases and 4 bases, there was a span of 17 bases. CDR3 size: 15 residues. Germline loops: CDR1 SGHNT, CDR2 YENEEA. The CDR3 DNA sequence: TGTGCCAGCAGCTCCAAGGGGACTGACGATTACGAGCAGTACTTC. Protein product: CASSSKGTDDYEQYF.

The gene calls are TRBV3-1 (or the pseudogene TRBV3-2) and TRBJ2-1; D perhaps matches TRBD1 (6 bases). V was cut by 4 bases and J by 5 bases, with 12 bases left in between. Germline V gives CDR1 LGHDT, CDR2 YNNKEL (reference sequence). The CDR3 runs 14 residues. DNA of the CDR3: TGTGCCAGCAGCCCACTCGGGACACACAATGAGCAGTTCTTC. As protein: CASSPLGTHNEQFF.

The rearrangement joins TRBV6-1 to TRBJ2-5; 12 bases fit TRBD2. The CDR3 is 16 amino acids. Germline V lookup: CDR1 MNHNS, CDR2 SASEGT. Trimming took 4 bases from V and 3 from J; bases not matched to a gene: 6. CDR3 amino acids: CASSGAASGGEETQYF. The CDR3 DNA reads as TGTGCCAGCAGTGGTGCGGCTAGCGGGGGGGAAGAGACCCAGTACTTC.

This sequence joins TRBV5-4 and TRBJ2-1; 15 nucleotides align to TRBD2. Germline CDR1 SGHNT, CDR2 YYREEE (reference sequence). J gave up 2 bases and V 4 bases, and 1 base lay outside the gene matches. The CDR3 is made up of 16 amino acids. The CDR3 DNA is TGTGCCAGCAGCCGGACTAGCGGGGGGGCCTACAATGAGCAGTTCTTC. Translating gives CASSRTSGGAYNEQFF.

The V call is TRBV5-1, the J call TRBJ2-2; the D is unclear. Trimming pared 3 bases from V and 0 bases from J, leaving 12 bases between. This CDR3 is built from 16 residues. Germline V lookup: CDR1 SGHRS, CDR2 YFSETQ. The CDR3: CASSSLADANTGELFF. In DNA, the CDR3 is TGCGCCAGCAGCTCATTAGCTGACGCGAACACCGGGGAGCTGTTTTTT.

The chain's CDR3 is CASSLGHRDEQYF. In DNA form, the CDR3 reads TGTGCCAGCAGCTTAGGACACAGGGACGAGCAGTACTTC. The chain is built from TRBV13 and TRBJ2-7, with D perhaps matching TRBD1 (6 bases). Germline lookup yields CDR1 PRHDT and CDR2 FYEKMQ (reference sequence). CDR3 length equals 13 residues. The germline V and J ends were trimmed by 0 bases and 5 bases, with 8 bases remaining between them.

This clone showed up just once. The chain's CDR3 is CASSLDSRDRGNNEKLFF. The CDR3, as DNA: TGTGCCAGCAGCTTAGATAGTAGGGACAGGGGAAACAATGAAAAACTGTTTTTT. The chain recombines TRBV7-3 with TRBJ1-4, with 10 bases lining up with TRBD1. The CDR3 length is 18 residues. The J segment lost 5 bases and the V segment lost 2 bases, leaving 11 bases of the junction unmatched. Germline CDR1 SGHTA, CDR2 FQGTGA.

The gene calls are TRBV9 and TRBJ2-3; D gene unclear. Trimming shortened V by 2 bases and J by 3 bases, and 13 bases separated the two germline ends. This CDR3 has 15 amino acids. Germline CDR1 SGDLS, CDR2 YYNGEE. CDR3 in DNA: TGTGCCAGCAGCGTGAGACTTTCCCTAACAGATACGCAGTATTTT. As protein: CASSVRLSLTDTQYF.

This clone was detected only once. The chain links TRBV4-1 to TRBJ2-7; possibly TRBD1 for D (6 bases). The CDR3 covers 15 residues. V lost 6 bases and J 0 bases, leaving 15 bases between the germline ends. Per germline, CDR1 MGHRA and CDR2 YSYEKL. The CDR3 here is CASSIGQRSSYEQYF. In DNA form, the CDR3 reads TGCGCCAGCAGTATCGGACAGAGAAGCTCCTACGAGCAGTACTTC.

V is TRBV4-1 and J is TRBJ2-3; the match to TRBD2 covers 11 bases. The CDR3 runs to 17 residues. Germline V gives CDR1 MGHRA, CDR2 YSYEKL. V was clipped by 1 base and J by 3 bases; unmatched bases: 6. CDR3 sequence reads: CASSQGTTSGITDTQYF. In nucleotides, the CDR3 is TGCGCCAGCAGCCAAGGTACGACTAGCGGGATAACAGATACGCAGTATTTT.

Here the CDR3 DNA reads TGCGCCAGCAGCCAAGACCCACTCAGCAATCAGCCCCAGCATTTT. Protein sequence: CASSQDPLSNQPQHF. The chain is built from TRBV4-1 and TRBJ1-5; D gene uncertain. Deletions cut 0 bases from V and 1 base from J, with 7 bases between. There are 15 residues in the CDR3. Per germline, CDR1 MGHRA and CDR2 YSYEKL.

This chain links TRBV3-1 (or the pseudogene TRBV3-2) with TRBJ1-4, with D possibly TRBD1 on 5 matching bases. Germline CDR1 LGHDT, CDR2 YNNKEL (reference sequence). Trimming pared 0 bases from V and 8 bases from J, leaving 19 bases between. The CDR3 length is 17 residues. CDR3 in amino acids: CASSQDGREGISEKLFF. In DNA form, the CDR3 reads TGTGCCAGCAGCCAAGATGGCAGGGAAGGTATCTCGGAAAAACTGTTTTTT.